These T cell receptor beta chains were read from a single sample in a study of spatial heterogeneity in lung cancer. TCRdb reanalysed the 5' RACE reads using MiXCR and keeps one entry per CDR3 protein. This sample carries roughly 25,000 distinct CDR3 sequences, roughly 4.8% of them seen once, and the ten largest clones take more than 4%. This material consisted of PBMCs, taken at surgery. The source of these receptors is a male donor with early-stage non-small cell lung cancer. Both conserved end residues are trimmed from each CDR3. Only part of the rows carry a size: once, few, many, or a class if the clone is expanded.

v_call: TRBV6-2/TRBV6-3; j_call: TRBJ1-6; clone_size: many; cdr3_aa: ASSYIPGQRASPLH
v_call: TRBV12-3/TRBV12-4; j_call: TRBJ1-1; clone_size: many; cdr3_aa: ASSLEQGSTEAF
v_call: TRBV6-6; j_call: TRBJ2-7; clone_size: many; cdr3_aa: ASSYSIELGGEQY
v_call: TRBV28; j_call: TRBJ1-1; clone_size: many; cdr3_aa: ASSIPGQPEAF
v_call: TRBV3-1; j_call: TRBJ1-3; clone_size: many; cdr3_aa: ASSQVPISGNTIY
v_call: TRBV6-1; j_call: TRBJ1-5; clone_size: many; cdr3_aa: ASSEFGGTLEQPQH
v_call: TRBV5-1; j_call: TRBJ2-3; clone_size: many; cdr3_aa: ASSSNTDTQY
v_call: TRBV14; j_call: TRBJ2-3; clone_size: medium-sized; cdr3_aa: ASSQRHTQY
v_call: TRBV6-6; j_call: TRBJ1-5; clone_size: many; cdr3_aa: ASSSGQGAQPQH
v_call: TRBV27; j_call: TRBJ2-2; clone_size: many; cdr3_aa: ASSFDRRDTGELF
v_call: TRBV20-1; j_call: TRBJ2-5; clone_size: .; cdr3_aa: SARGGSSQETQY
v_call: TRBV6-6; j_call: TRBJ2-7; clone_size: many; cdr3_aa: AISGLGAYEQY
v_call: TRBV4-1; j_call: TRBJ1-2; clone_size: many; cdr3_aa: ASSQRTGSYGYT
v_call: TRBV11-2; j_call: TRBJ1-1; clone_size: many; cdr3_aa: ASSWTEMNTEAF
v_call: TRBV4-2; j_call: TRBJ1-4; clone_size: many; cdr3_aa: ASSQWGGTNEKLF
v_call: TRBV6-6; j_call: TRBJ2-1; clone_size: many; cdr3_aa: ASSSGGADEQF
v_call: TRBV28; j_call: TRBJ2-5; clone_size: many; cdr3_aa: ASRAQGGWWETQY
v_call: TRBV7-8; j_call: TRBJ2-3; clone_size: many; cdr3_aa: ASSLVGGADTQY
v_call: TRBV30; j_call: TRBJ1-5; clone_size: many; cdr3_aa: AWSGRTVSNQPQH
v_call: TRBV11-2; j_call: TRBJ1-2; clone_size: many; cdr3_aa: ASSFADRNYGYT
v_call: TRBV28; j_call: TRBJ1-1; clone_size: many; cdr3_aa: ASLGQPVTEAF
v_call: TRBV20-1; j_call: TRBJ1-6; clone_size: many; cdr3_aa: SASKGVGRSNSPLH
v_call: TRBV3-1; j_call: TRBJ2-7; clone_size: many; cdr3_aa: ASGRAYEQY
v_call: TRBV5-5; j_call: TRBJ2-3; clone_size: many; cdr3_aa: ASSPYHGGPDTQY
v_call: TRBV6-1; j_call: TRBJ2-5; clone_size: many; cdr3_aa: ASRKTAKETQY
v_call: TRBV7-2; j_call: TRBJ2-1; clone_size: .; cdr3_aa: ASSYDFSGEQF
v_call: TRBV6-5; j_call: TRBJ1-1; clone_size: many; cdr3_aa: ASSYSLGPGARTEAF
v_call: TRBV3-1; j_call: TRBJ1-1; clone_size: many; cdr3_aa: ASSPTDGRYEAF
v_call: TRBV18; j_call: TRBJ2-7; clone_size: medium-sized; cdr3_aa: ASSWGGNSYEQY